This TCR beta chain was captured by sequencing in a study of shared clonotypes between healthy human individuals. TCRdb's copy holds only in-frame clones and misses some; the assay was immunoSEQ multiplex PCR. Found here are some 2,000,000 clones, 90% to 95% of them singletons; the top ten hold more than 0.1%. The V end was cut by 1 base, the J end by 5 bases, with 14 bases between. The germline V gene encodes CDR1 SGHNT and CDR2 YENEEA. This CDR3 has 16 amino acids. The J gene is TRBJ2-2, the V gene TRBV11-3; D is perhaps TRBD2 (5 bases). The sequencing sample was made of naive CD4+ T cells sorted from blood. As for subset: CD45RA+ positively selected. This TCR came from a man aged 18 to 29 in good health. CDR3 protein: CASSLGGFDRTGELFF. Written as DNA, the CDR3 is TGTGCCAGCAGCTTAGGAGGGTTTGATCGAACCGGGGAGCTGTTTTTT.